This T cell receptor (beta chain) was identified during a study of STAT5B mutations in CD4+ large granular lymphocyte leukemia. The sample holds a few counts of this clone. This CDR3 spans 14 amino acids. Per germline, CDR1 GTSNPN and CDR2 SVGIG (reference sequence). V was trimmed by 2 bases and J by 6 bases, leaving 13 bases between them. Sequencing was at survey level. Measured with immunoSEQ multiplex PCR; TCRdb has only the in-frame clones, and not every one. The sample lists 20,000 to 25,000 clones, roughly 82% seen once, with 8.6% in the top ten. Specimen: CD4+ T cells from blood buffy coats. The rearrangement joins TRBV30 to TRBJ1-4; D is undetermined. The clonotype originates from a human donor in good health. This chain's CDR3 is CAWSYNPAYEKLFF. CDR3 bases: TGTGCCTGGAGTTATAACCCTGCGTATGAAAAACTGTTTTTT.